The rows below give T cell receptor beta chains drawn from one sample of a study of immune reconstitution after stem cell transplant in scleroderma. In TCRdb, the RT-PCR reads were re-called with MiXCR into one record per CDR3 protein. This sample yields roughly 2,800 distinct CDR3 sequences, of which roughly 3.9% are seen a single time; approximately 3.3% belongs to the top ten. Specimen collection occurred before or after autologous hematopoietic stem cell transplantation (not recorded which). Receptors were obtained from a human donor with systemic sclerosis. Each CDR3 is given with its conserved first and last residue. Fields, in order: D gene, clone size, V gene, J gene, CDR3 DNA, CDR3 protein. The D gene is left open where the match is weak. Size is omitted from some rows. Given values are once, few, many or a class for expanded clones.

d_call: TRBD1; clone_size: medium-sized; v_call: TRBV29-1; j_call: TRBJ2-6; cdr3_nt: TGCAGCGTCCTCCAGGGGGCTGGGGCCAACGTCCTGACTTTC; cdr3_aa: CSVLQGAGANVLTF
d_call: -; clone_size: medium-sized; v_call: TRBV29-1; j_call: TRBJ2-1; cdr3_nt: TGCAGCGTTGAAAGGCCCACTAGCTCCTACAATGAGCAGTTCTTC; cdr3_aa: CSVERPTSSYNEQFF
d_call: -; clone_size: medium-sized; v_call: TRBV12-3/TRBV12-4; j_call: TRBJ2-2; cdr3_nt: TGTGCCAGCAGTTATGCCCGGGGGACCGGGGAGCTGTTTTTT; cdr3_aa: CASSYARGTGELFF
d_call: -; clone_size: medium-sized; v_call: TRBV29-1; j_call: TRBJ1-2; cdr3_nt: TGCAGCGTTGACAGGGTGAACTATGGCTACACCTTC; cdr3_aa: CSVDRVNYGYTF
d_call: TRBD1; clone_size: medium-sized; v_call: TRBV20-1; j_call: TRBJ2-2; cdr3_nt: TGCAGTGCTAGAGATTGGTCTGGACAGGGGAACACCGGGGAGCTGTTTTTT; cdr3_aa: CSARDWSGQGNTGELFF
d_call: -; clone_size: medium-sized; v_call: TRBV20-1; j_call: TRBJ1-5; cdr3_nt: TGCAGTGCTAGAGCATCCTCTAAAGGGAGCAATCAGCCCCAGCATTTT; cdr3_aa: CSARASSKGSNQPQHF
d_call: -; clone_size: -; v_call: TRBV19; j_call: TRBJ1-1; cdr3_nt: TGTGCCAGTAGTATGCGGGGGCTGGGGACTGAAGCTTTCTTT; cdr3_aa: CASSMRGLGTEAFF
d_call: -; clone_size: medium-sized; v_call: TRBV15; j_call: TRBJ1-6; cdr3_nt: TGTGCCACCAGCAGGGAGGAGAATTCACCCCTCCACTTT; cdr3_aa: CATSREENSPLHF
d_call: -; clone_size: -; v_call: TRBV29-1; j_call: TRBJ1-5; cdr3_nt: TGCAGCGTTCGGGGGCCCCAGCCCCAGCATTTT; cdr3_aa: CSVRGPQPQHF
d_call: TRBD1; clone_size: medium-sized; v_call: TRBV20-1; j_call: TRBJ1-2; cdr3_nt: TGCAGTGCCAGGGGGGGGGCGCGGAGCTATGGCTACACCTTC; cdr3_aa: CSARGGARSYGYTF
d_call: TRBD1; clone_size: medium-sized; v_call: TRBV9; j_call: TRBJ2-5; cdr3_nt: TGTGCCAGCAGCTTCGGGACAGGGGCCGTCCGGGAGACCCAGTACTTC; cdr3_aa: CASSFGTGAVRETQYF
d_call: -; clone_size: medium-sized; v_call: TRBV29-1; j_call: TRBJ1-2; cdr3_nt: TGCAGCGTTGTGCTTGATGGTGGAGATGGCTACACCTTC; cdr3_aa: CSVVLDGGDGYTF
d_call: -; clone_size: medium-sized; v_call: TRBV20-1; j_call: TRBJ2-7; cdr3_nt: TGCAGTGCTCAGACCCGGGGGATGTCCTTTTACGAGCAGTACTTC; cdr3_aa: CSAQTRGMSFYEQYF
d_call: -; clone_size: medium-sized; v_call: TRBV5-1; j_call: TRBJ2-5; cdr3_nt: TGCGCCAGCAGCTTGGGTGGGGGCAATCAAAAGGCAGAGACCCAGTACTTC; cdr3_aa: CASSLGGGNQKAETQYF
d_call: -; clone_size: medium-sized; v_call: TRBV10-3; j_call: TRBJ2-7; cdr3_nt: TGTGCCATCAGTGGAAACCGGAACTACGAGCAGTACTTC; cdr3_aa: CAISGNRNYEQYF
d_call: -; clone_size: medium-sized; v_call: TRBV20-1; j_call: TRBJ1-1; cdr3_nt: TGCAGTGCTAGCACGAACAGGTTGAACACTGAAGCTTTCTTT; cdr3_aa: CSASTNRLNTEAFF
d_call: TRBD2; clone_size: medium-sized; v_call: TRBV12-3/TRBV12-4; j_call: TRBJ2-2; cdr3_nt: TGTGCCAGCAGTTTTCTAGCGGGGGTGAGCGGGGAGCTGTTTTTT; cdr3_aa: CASSFLAGVSGELFF
d_call: -; clone_size: few; v_call: TRBV2; j_call: TRBJ2-7; cdr3_nt: TGTGCCAGCAAAGGTGTACCGAAGGGGAAGTTCTACGAGCAGTACTTC; cdr3_aa: CASKGVPKGKFYEQYF
d_call: TRBD1; clone_size: medium-sized; v_call: TRBV29-1; j_call: TRBJ1-1; cdr3_nt: TGCAGCGTTGAAGCAGGGGGCTGGGGTGAAGCTTTCTTT; cdr3_aa: CSVEAGGWGEAFF
d_call: TRBD1; clone_size: medium-sized; v_call: TRBV5-1; j_call: TRBJ2-5; cdr3_nt: TGCGCCAGCAGCTGGACGGACAGGGGGAACCAAGAGACCCAGTACTTC; cdr3_aa: CASSWTDRGNQETQYF
d_call: -; clone_size: medium-sized; v_call: TRBV29-1; j_call: TRBJ2-1; cdr3_nt: TGCAGCGTTACCAACAACTACAATGAGCAGTTCTTC; cdr3_aa: CSVTNNYNEQFF
d_call: -; clone_size: medium-sized; v_call: TRBV20-1; j_call: TRBJ2-1; cdr3_nt: TGCAGTGCCCACCAACAGGGCTCCTACAATGAGCAGTTCTTC; cdr3_aa: CSAHQQGSYNEQFF
d_call: -; clone_size: medium-sized; v_call: TRBV20-1; j_call: TRBJ1-1; cdr3_nt: TGCAGTGCTAGAGAACGATTAAGTCTGACGAACACTGAAGCTTTCTTT; cdr3_aa: CSARERLSLTNTEAFF
d_call: TRBD2; clone_size: medium-sized; v_call: TRBV18; j_call: TRBJ2-1; cdr3_nt: TGTGCCAGCTCACCCGGGACTAGCATAAATGAGCAGTTCTTC; cdr3_aa: CASSPGTSINEQFF
d_call: TRBD1; clone_size: medium-sized; v_call: TRBV5-1; j_call: TRBJ2-7; cdr3_nt: TGCGCCAGCAGCCCGGGACAGGGGGCCTACGAGCAGTACTTC; cdr3_aa: CASSPGQGAYEQYF